This is a list of T cell receptor beta chains from one sample in a study of shared clonotypes between healthy human individuals. Clones were sequenced by immunoSEQ multiplex PCR, and TCRdb holds only the in-frame ones, with some missing. The data hold 450,000 to 500,000 clones, with roughly 78% observed a single time. The sample was PBMCs. The receptor source for this set is a woman aged 40 to 50 in good health. Some clones in this sample may be carry-over from other donors' samples. Both conserved end residues are part of each CDR3. D genes are given only for firm matches. Clone size is not always given. Where it is, it says once, few, many or a class for expanded clones.

once TRBJ2-7 TRBD1 TRBV29-1 14 TGCAGCGTTGAAGCAACAGGGGGCCCCTACGAGCAGTACTTC CSVEATGGPYEQYF
few TRBJ1-3 TRBD1 TRBV5-4 14 TGTGCCAGCAGCTTGCCAGGGGGCCCAAACACCATATATTTT CASSLPGGPNTIYF
once TRBJ1-1 - TRBV15 15 TGTGCCACCAGCGGAGGGATTACGCTGAACACTGAAGCTTTCTTT CATSGGITLNTEAFF
- TRBJ2-2 TRBD1 TRBV7-9 15 TGTGCCAGCAGCTTAGCCAGGGGGCGACCCGGGGAGCTGTTTTTT CASSLARGRPGELFF
- TRBJ2-1 - TRBV30 16 TGTGCCTGGAGTAGTCCGACAGGTATCTCCTACAATGAGCAGTTCTTC CAWSSPTGISYNEQFF
- TRBJ1-5 TRBD1 TRBV19 13 TGTGCCAGTATTCCGGACAGGTCCGGCACCCAGCATTTT CASIPDRSGTQHF
- TRBJ2-7 TRBD2 TRBV5-1 16 TGCGCCAGCAGCTTGTCTCTAGCGGGAGGTTCCTACGAGCAGTACTTC CASSLSLAGGSYEQYF
- TRBJ1-1 - TRBV4-1 14 TGCGCCAGCAGCCAGCCTTTAGGACCGGGGAGAGCTTTCTTT CASSQPLGPGRAFF
- TRBJ1-4 - TRBV6-5 14 TGTGCCAGCAGTTACGTCTCGAGATCTGAAAAACTGTTTTTT CASSYVSRSEKLFF
- TRBJ2-5 - TRBV6-6 14 TGTGCCAGCAGTTACAATAGGCTAGGGGAGACCCAGTACTTC CASSYNRLGETQYF
- TRBJ2-4 - TRBV7-9 12 TGTGCCAGCAGCTTAGACGCGAACATTCAGTACTTC CASSLDANIQYF
few TRBJ2-7 TRBD2 TRBV27 15 TGTGCCAGCAGCCCCGTAGCGGGACATCCCTACGAGCAGTACTTC CASSPVAGHPYEQYF
- TRBJ2-1 TRBD1 TRBV7-2 15 TGTGCCAGCAGCCGGGACAGTTTAAACTACAATGAGCAGTTCTTC CASSRDSLNYNEQFF
- TRBJ1-1 - TRBV9 15 TGTGCCAGCAGCGCACTAGGGGCGCGGAAGACTGAAGCTTTCTTT CASSALGARKTEAFF
- TRBJ1-1 TRBD1 TRBV6-5 15 TGTGCCAGCAGTTACTGGGGACAGAGGGACACTGAAGCTTTCTTT CASSYWGQRDTEAFF
- TRBJ2-2 - TRBV7-2 14 TGTGCCAGCAGCTTAGCCGGAGGCCCCGGGGAGCTGTTTTTT CASSLAGGPGELFF
- TRBJ2-2 TRBD1 TRBV6-1 15 TGTGCCAGCAGTGAAGCGCAGGGGGCACCCGGGGAGCTGTTTTTT CASSEAQGAPGELFF
- TRBJ2-1 TRBD2 TRBV5-1 15 TGCGCCAGCAGCTTTACTAGCGGGAGCCCAAATGAGCAGTTCTTC CASSFTSGSPNEQFF
- TRBJ2-7 - TRBV30 16 TGTGCCTGGAGCGCCTTCCCCGTCTCGCGGGGCAGCGAGCAGTACTTC CAWSAFPVSRGSEQYF
- TRBJ2-1 TRBD2 TRBV4-2 13 TGTGCCAGCAGCCAAGCGGGAGGGAATGAGCAGTTCTTC CASSQAGGNEQFF
once TRBJ1-2 - TRBV27 15 TGTGCCAGCAGTTTATCGAAAGGTAGTTGGTATGGCTACACCTTC CASSLSKGSWYGYTF
- TRBJ1-3 - TRBV5-3 13 TGTGCCATACCCAGGGGCTCTGGAAACACCATATATTTT CAIPRGSGNTIYF
few TRBJ2-7 TRBD1 TRBV9 14 TGTGCCAGCAGCCCAACGGGACAGTACTACGAGCAGTACTTC CASSPTGQYYEQYF
- TRBJ2-4 - TRBV4-3 17 TGCGCCAGCAGCCCAGGGGCAGGGGGGGTTGCCAAAAACATTCAGTACTTC CASSPGAGGVAKNIQYF
- TRBJ1-5 - TRBV28 11 TGTGCCAGCAGTCTCCAGGGCGCACAGGATTTT CASSLQGAQDF
once TRBJ1-2 - TRBV2 13 TGTGCCAGCAGTGGAGGTGTCGGCTATGGCTACACCTTC CASSGGVGYGYTF
- TRBJ2-1 TRBD2 TRBV9 14 TGTGCCAGCAGCGTACAGCGGGAGGGGAATGAGCAGTTCTTC CASSVQREGNEQFF
- TRBJ2-3 - TRBV19 12 TGTGCCAGTAGTATAGTCGAAGATACGCAGTATTTT CASSIVEDTQYF
- TRBJ1-1 - TRBV10-2 15 TGCGCCAGCAGTGAGCTACGGATGTGGGACACTGAAGCTTTCTTT CASSELRMWDTEAFF
- TRBJ2-1 TRBD1 TRBV11-1 14 TGTGCCAGCAGCCCCAGGACAGGGATGAATGAGCAGTTCTTC CASSPRTGMNEQFF
- TRBJ2-2 TRBD1 TRBV25-1 16 TGTGCCAGCAGTGAATCGGACAGGGCTAGGACCGGGGAGCTGTTTTTT CASSESDRARTGELFF
- TRBJ1-5 - TRBV13 16 TGTGCCAGCAGCTTAGGCCGGTCCCACAGCAATCAGCCCCAGCATTTT CASSLGRSHSNQPQHF
- TRBJ2-1 TRBD1 TRBV9 15 TGTGCCAGCAGCACCGAGGGACAGTCCTACAATGAGCAGTTCTTC CASSTEGQSYNEQFF
- TRBJ2-7 TRBD1 TRBV11-2 15 TGTGCCAGCAGCTCCCGGGACAGGGATTGGGACGAGCAGTACTTC CASSSRDRDWDEQYF
few TRBJ1-3 TRBD1 TRBV7-2 16 TGTGCCAGCAGCTTAGGGGGACAGGTTGGTGGAAACACCATATATTTT CASSLGGQVGGNTIYF
- TRBJ1-1 - TRBV27 15 TGTGCCAGCAGTCTAACCCTCCTGGGGGACACTGAAGCTTTCTTT CASSLTLLGDTEAFF
- TRBJ2-3 TRBD2 TRBV29-1 14 TGCAGCGTTGAAGGGGGGAGGGACGCAGATACGCAGTATTTT CSVEGGRDADTQYF
- TRBJ2-2 TRBD1 TRBV6-5 15 TGTGCCAGCACCCTAGAAGGGGGCGCATCAGGGGAGCTGTTTTTT CASTLEGGASGELFF
- TRBJ1-2 TRBD1 TRBV2 13 TGTGCCAGCAGTGAGGACAGGGACTATGGCTACACCTTC CASSEDRDYGYTF
- TRBJ2-1 - TRBV21-1 16 TGTGCCAGCAGCAAAGCGCGCACTAGCGATTACAATGAGCAGTTCTTC CASSKARTSDYNEQFF
few TRBJ1-5 - TRBV28 19 TGTGCCAGCAGGCGCCTTGGGGCTTCCCGCTTGGGTGGCAATCAGCCCCAGCATTTT CASRRLGASRLGGNQPQHF
- TRBJ1-1 - TRBV6-6 12 TGTGCCAGCAGCCCTCAGGGTTTGGGAGCTTTCTTT CASSPQGLGAFF
- TRBJ2-1 - TRBV5-4 12 TGTGCCAGCAGCCCCGGGGACAATGAGCAGTTCTTC CASSPGDNEQFF
- TRBJ1-5 - TRBV28 14 TGTGCCAGCAGCGACAATTTGAGCAATCAGCCCCAGCATTTT CASSDNLSNQPQHF
- TRBJ1-4 - TRBV6-1 17 TGTGCCAGCAGTGACTTCATTAACAGGGATGTTGATGAAAAACTGTTTTTT CASSDFINRDVDEKLFF
- TRBJ2-1 TRBD2 TRBV10-3 19 TGTGCCATCAGCGACGTAACTCGGGGCGGGAGCCTAAGAAACAATGAGCAGTTCTTC CAISDVTRGGSLRNNEQFF
once TRBJ2-1 - TRBV15 15 TGTGCCACCAGCAGAGATAGGGGGAACTACAATGAGCAGTTCTTC CATSRDRGNYNEQFF
- TRBJ1-5 - TRBV6-5 13 TGTGCCAGCAGACGACAGGCGGATCAGCCCCAGCATTTT CASRRQADQPQHF
- TRBJ2-7 TRBD2 TRBV28 13 TGTGCCAGCAGTCTTCTAGCGGGAGACGAGCAGTACTTC CASSLLAGDEQYF
- TRBJ2-7 - TRBV21-1 14 TGTGCCAGCAGCAAGACCCAGGAGAGCTACGAGCAGTACTTC CASSKTQESYEQYF
once TRBJ2-7 - TRBV5-1 14 TGCGCCAGCAGCTTGGGGAGGGCCTCCTACGAGCAGTACTTC CASSLGRASYEQYF
- TRBJ2-2 - TRBV7-9 16 TGTGCCAGCAGCTCCCCAAAAGCGGTGAACACCGGGGAGCTGTTTTTT CASSSPKAVNTGELFF
- TRBJ2-1 - TRBV4-2 17 TGTGCCAGCAGCCAAGCCAGGGGAACGGGAGGCCACAATGAGCAGTTCTTC CASSQARGTGGHNEQFF
once TRBJ2-5 TRBD1 TRBV28 13 TGTGCCAGCAGACGGACAGGGTGGGAGACCCAGTACTTC CASRRTGWETQYF
- TRBJ2-2 - TRBV6-6 15 TGTGCCAGCAGGATGGGGGGAGAGAGGACCGGGGAGCTGTTTTTT CASRMGGERTGELFF
- TRBJ2-2 - TRBV18 15 TGTGCCAGCTCACCCTCCGGGGGAAGGACCGGGGAGCTGTTTTTT CASSPSGGRTGELFF
few TRBJ1-1 - TRBV29-1 13 TGCAGCGTTTCGGGGGCTCGTAACACTGAAGCTTTCTTT CSVSGARNTEAFF